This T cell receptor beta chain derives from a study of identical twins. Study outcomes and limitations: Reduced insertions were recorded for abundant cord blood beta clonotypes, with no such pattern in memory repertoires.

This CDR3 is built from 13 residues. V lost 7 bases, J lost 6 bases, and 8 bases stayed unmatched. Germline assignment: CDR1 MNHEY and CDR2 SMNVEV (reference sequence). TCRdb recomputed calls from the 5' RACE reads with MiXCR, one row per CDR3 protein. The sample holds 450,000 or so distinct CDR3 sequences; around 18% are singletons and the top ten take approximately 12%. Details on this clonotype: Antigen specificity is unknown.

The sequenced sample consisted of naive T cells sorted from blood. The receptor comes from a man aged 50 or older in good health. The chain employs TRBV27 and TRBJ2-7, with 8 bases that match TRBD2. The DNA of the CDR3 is TGTGCCAGCACTCCCGCGGGGGGTGCCGAGCAGTACTTC. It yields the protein CASTPAGGAEQYF.